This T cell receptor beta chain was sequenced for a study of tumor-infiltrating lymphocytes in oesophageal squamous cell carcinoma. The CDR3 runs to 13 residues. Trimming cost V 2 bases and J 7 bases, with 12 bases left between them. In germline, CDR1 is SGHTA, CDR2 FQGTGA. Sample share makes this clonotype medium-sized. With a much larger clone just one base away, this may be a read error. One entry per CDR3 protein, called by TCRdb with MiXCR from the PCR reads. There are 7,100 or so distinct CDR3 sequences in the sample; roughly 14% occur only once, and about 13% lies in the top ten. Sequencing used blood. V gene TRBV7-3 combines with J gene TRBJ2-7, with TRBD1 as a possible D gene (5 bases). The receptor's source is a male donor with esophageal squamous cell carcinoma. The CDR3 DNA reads TGTGCCAGCAGCTTAGGGGCCGGCAATGAGCAGTACTTC. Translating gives CASSLGAGNEQYF.